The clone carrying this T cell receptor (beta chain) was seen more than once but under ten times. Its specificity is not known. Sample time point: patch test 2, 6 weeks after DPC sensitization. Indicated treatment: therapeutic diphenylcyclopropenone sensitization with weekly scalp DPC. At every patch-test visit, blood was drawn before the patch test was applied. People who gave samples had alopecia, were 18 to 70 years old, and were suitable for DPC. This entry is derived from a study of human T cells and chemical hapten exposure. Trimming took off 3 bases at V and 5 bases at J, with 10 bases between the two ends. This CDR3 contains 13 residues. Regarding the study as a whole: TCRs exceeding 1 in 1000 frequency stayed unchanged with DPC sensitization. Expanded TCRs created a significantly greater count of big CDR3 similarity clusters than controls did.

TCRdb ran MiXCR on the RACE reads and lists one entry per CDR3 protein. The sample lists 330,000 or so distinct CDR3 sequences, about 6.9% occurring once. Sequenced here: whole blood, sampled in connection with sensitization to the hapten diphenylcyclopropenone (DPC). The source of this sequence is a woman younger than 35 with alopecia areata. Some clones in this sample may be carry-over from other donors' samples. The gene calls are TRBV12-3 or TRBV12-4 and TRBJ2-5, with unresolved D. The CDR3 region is CASSLGSVETQYF. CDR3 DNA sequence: TGTGCCAGCAGTTTGGGCAGCGTGGAGACCCAGTACTTC.